The rows below give T cell receptor beta chains drawn from one sample of a study of blood T cell repertoires in COVID-19. Sequencing used immunoSEQ multiplex PCR; TCRdb keeps in-frame clones, though not all of them. Of about 170,000 clones in the sample, roughly four fifths are singletons; the top ten hold over 2%. Specimen: peripheral blood. All receptors derive from a woman older than 75 with acute or convalescent COVID-19. CDR3s include the opening cysteine and the closing phenylalanine or tryptophan. Each record gives: CDR3 DNA, CDR3 protein, J gene, D gene, clone size, CDR3 length, V gene. The D gene is left open where the match is weak. A row's size may be missing; if present it is once, few, many or a size class.

DNA: TGTGCCAGCAGCTTGGGGCATCCCCAAGAGACCCAGTACTTC; CDR3: CASSLGHPQETQYF; J: TRBJ2-5; D: -; size: -; length: 14; V: TRBV5-6
DNA: TGTGCCAGCAGCCAAACCCCCGCAGCAGATACGCAGTATTTT; CDR3: CASSQTPAADTQYF; J: TRBJ2-3; D: -; size: -; length: 14; V: TRBV7-3
DNA: TGCGCCAGCAGCTTGGACGGGACACGAAACTATGGCTACACCTTC; CDR3: CASSLDGTRNYGYTF; J: TRBJ1-2; D: -; size: -; length: 15; V: TRBV5-1
DNA: TGTGCCAGCTCACCACCGTTAAGAGGGGGCAATGAGCAGTTCTTC; CDR3: CASSPPLRGGNEQFF; J: TRBJ2-1; D: -; size: -; length: 15; V: TRBV18
DNA: TGTGCCAGCTCCGCGACTAGCGGGGGGGTCAATGAGCAGTTCTTC; CDR3: CASSATSGGVNEQFF; J: TRBJ2-1; D: TRBD2; size: -; length: 15; V: TRBV18
DNA: TGTGCCAGTAGCCCAGGGGGCGGCCATGGCTACACCTTC; CDR3: CASSPGGGHGYTF; J: TRBJ1-2; D: TRBD1; size: -; length: 13; V: TRBV19
DNA: TGTGCCAGCAGCTCGACAGGGGCGACTAATGAAAAACTGTTTTTT; CDR3: CASSSTGATNEKLFF; J: TRBJ1-4; D: TRBD1; size: -; length: 15; V: TRBV7-2
DNA: TGTGCCAGCAGCCCACAGGGGGCCGGCAATCAGCCCCAGCATTTT; CDR3: CASSPQGAGNQPQHF; J: TRBJ1-5; D: TRBD1; size: -; length: 15; V: TRBV7-2
DNA: TGTGCCAGCAGTTACTTTCAGGCCGCTTCTGAAGCTTTCTTT; CDR3: CASSYFQAASEAFF; J: TRBJ1-1; D: -; size: -; length: 14; V: TRBV6-5
DNA: TGTGCCAGCAGTTACCCTCCCACACTAGCGGGTGTAAACAATGAGCAGTTCTTC; CDR3: CASSYPPTLAGVNNEQFF; J: TRBJ2-1; D: TRBD2; size: -; length: 18; V: TRBV6-2/TRBV6-3
DNA: TGTGCCAGCAGCCAAGACAAAACAGTTATGAACACTGAAGCTTTCTTT; CDR3: CASSQDKTVMNTEAFF; J: TRBJ1-1; D: -; size: -; length: 16; V: TRBV3-1/TRBV3-2
DNA: TGTGCCAGCAGCCATCCTCAGGCGAACTCCTACGAGCAGTACTTC; CDR3: CASSHPQANSYEQYF; J: TRBJ2-7; D: -; size: -; length: 15; V: TRBV7-9
DNA: TGTGCCAGCAGCTTCCCCCAGAACACTGAAGCTTTCTTT; CDR3: CASSFPQNTEAFF; J: TRBJ1-1; D: -; size: -; length: 13; V: TRBV5-4
DNA: TGTGCCAGTAGTCCCAGGTTCCCAGGCTATGGCTACACCTTC; CDR3: CASSPRFPGYGYTF; J: TRBJ1-2; D: -; size: -; length: 14; V: TRBV19
DNA: TGTGCCAGCAGTCCACTCGGGGAGACCCAGTACTTC; CDR3: CASSPLGETQYF; J: TRBJ2-5; D: -; size: -; length: 12; V: TRBV6-6
DNA: TGTGCCAGTAGTATAGAAGAAGGGAGATCGTCCGGCTACACCTTC; CDR3: CASSIEEGRSSGYTF; J: TRBJ1-2; D: -; size: -; length: 15; V: TRBV19
DNA: TGCGCCAGCCGCAGGGAAGTGAACACTGAAGCTTTCTTT; CDR3: CASRREVNTEAFF; J: TRBJ1-1; D: -; size: -; length: 13; V: TRBV5-1
DNA: TGTGCCACCAGCAGAGAACCAGTCTCCTACAATGAGCAGTTCTTC; CDR3: CATSREPVSYNEQFF; J: TRBJ2-1; D: -; size: -; length: 15; V: TRBV15
DNA: TGCGCCAGCAGCCCTAGCGCCGGGGAGCTGTTTTTT; CDR3: CASSPSAGELFF; J: TRBJ2-2; D: -; size: once; length: 12; V: TRBV5-1
DNA: TGTGCCAGCAGCTTAGGACAGGGCGTCTATGGCTACACCTTC; CDR3: CASSLGQGVYGYTF; J: TRBJ1-2; D: TRBD1; size: -; length: 14; V: TRBV5-6
DNA: TGTGCCAGCAGCCTAGGGACACAATTTAACACCGGGGAGCTGTTTTTT; CDR3: CASSLGTQFNTGELFF; J: TRBJ2-2; D: -; size: -; length: 16; V: TRBV7-9
DNA: TGTGCCATCAGTGAAGAGTTGGGAGGAGAAAAACTGTTTTTT; CDR3: CAISEELGGEKLFF; J: TRBJ1-4; D: -; size: -; length: 14; V: TRBV10-3
DNA: TGTGCCACCAGCAGAGATCAGAGAGCGGGAGGCAATGAGCAGTTCTTC; CDR3: CATSRDQRAGGNEQFF; J: TRBJ2-1; D: TRBD2; size: -; length: 16; V: TRBV15
DNA: TGTGCCAGCAGCCAAGCGCGGAGGGCGAACACCGGGGAGCTGTTTTTT; CDR3: CASSQARRANTGELFF; J: TRBJ2-2; D: -; size: once; length: 16; V: TRBV14
DNA: TGTGCCAGCAGGGGGGGAGGCTACGAGCAGTACTTC; CDR3: CASRGGGYEQYF; J: TRBJ2-7; D: -; size: -; length: 12; V: TRBV2
DNA: TGTGCCAGCAGCCAAGATCCTAGCGGGGGGGCCAGAGATACGCAGTATTTT; CDR3: CASSQDPSGGARDTQYF; J: TRBJ2-3; D: TRBD2; size: few; length: 17; V: TRBV3-1/TRBV3-2
DNA: TGTGCCAGCAGCCACGGACAGATGAACTATGGCTACACCTTC; CDR3: CASSHGQMNYGYTF; J: TRBJ1-2; D: -; size: -; length: 14; V: TRBV7-2
DNA: TGTGCCAGCAGGCATGGGACTAGCGCTCTTTCCGGATTCTCCTACAATGAGCAGTTCTTC; CDR3: CASRHGTSALSGFSYNEQFF; J: TRBJ2-1; D: TRBD2; size: -; length: 20; V: TRBV2
DNA: TGTGCCAGCAGCCGACTAGCGGGAATGGGCAATGAGCAGTTCTTC; CDR3: CASSRLAGMGNEQFF; J: TRBJ2-1; D: TRBD2; size: -; length: 15; V: TRBV9
DNA: TGTGCCAGTAGCGACAGGGGTCGAGTTAACTATGGCTACACCTTC; CDR3: CASSDRGRVNYGYTF; J: TRBJ1-2; D: TRBD1; size: -; length: 15; V: TRBV19
DNA: TGTGCCAGTAGTACCAATCGAGGCACTGAAGCTTTCTTT; CDR3: CASSTNRGTEAFF; J: TRBJ1-1; D: -; size: once; length: 13; V: TRBV19
DNA: TGTGCCAGCAGCTCGGGACAGGGGGGGAGCGAGCAGTACTTC; CDR3: CASSSGQGGSEQYF; J: TRBJ2-7; D: TRBD1; size: -; length: 14; V: TRBV13
DNA: TGCGCCAGCAGCCAATACGACGTTGGGACAGCGATTTCCCACGAGCAGTACTTC; CDR3: CASSQYDVGTAISHEQYF; J: TRBJ2-7; D: TRBD1; size: few; length: 18; V: TRBV4-1
DNA: TGCAGCGGGGATGGTGGCGGGGAGACCCAGTACTTC; CDR3: CSGDGGGETQYF; J: TRBJ2-5; D: -; size: -; length: 12; V: TRBV29-1
DNA: TGTGCCAGCAGTCGACAGGGGGTTTGGCAAGAGACCCAGTACTTC; CDR3: CASSRQGVWQETQYF; J: TRBJ2-5; D: TRBD1; size: once; length: 15; V: TRBV6-5
DNA: TGTGCCACCAGCAGAGACCCAGGGGCCTACGAGCAGTACTTC; CDR3: CATSRDPGAYEQYF; J: TRBJ2-7; D: -; size: -; length: 14; V: TRBV15
DNA: TGCGCCAGCAGCTTGGAGGGGGCTAATGAAAAACTGTTTTTT; CDR3: CASSLEGANEKLFF; J: TRBJ1-4; D: -; size: -; length: 14; V: TRBV5-1
DNA: TGTGCCAGCAGATCTCCCAGGGGGACCCAGAAAAATCAGCCCCAGCATTTT; CDR3: CASRSPRGTQKNQPQHF; J: TRBJ1-5; D: TRBD1; size: -; length: 17; V: TRBV28
DNA: TGTGCCAGTAGAGACAGGGGCCCGAGGGGCTATGGCTACACCTTC; CDR3: CASRDRGPRGYGYTF; J: TRBJ1-2; D: TRBD1; size: -; length: 15; V: TRBV19
DNA: TGTGCCATCAGGGAAGACAGATTCTATGGCTACACCTTC; CDR3: CAIREDRFYGYTF; J: TRBJ1-2; D: -; size: -; length: 13; V: TRBV10-3
DNA: TGTGCCAGCAGTGAAAGCACCACAGGGGACGGCGGGGAGCTGTTTTTT; CDR3: CASSESTTGDGGELFF; J: TRBJ2-2; D: TRBD1; size: once; length: 16; V: TRBV6-1
DNA: TGTGCCAGCTCACCACGGCATTTGGGACAGTCAGCTAACTATGGCTACACCTTC; CDR3: CASSPRHLGQSANYGYTF; J: TRBJ1-2; D: TRBD1; size: -; length: 18; V: TRBV18
DNA: TGCGCCAGCAGCTTGGGGACAGGAACCACCTACAATGAGCAGTTCTTC; CDR3: CASSLGTGTTYNEQFF; J: TRBJ2-1; D: TRBD1; size: -; length: 16; V: TRBV5-1
DNA: TGTGCCAGTAGTCCCAGAACCCGACAGGGGGAGTATGGCTACACCTTC; CDR3: CASSPRTRQGEYGYTF; J: TRBJ1-2; D: TRBD1; size: -; length: 16; V: TRBV19
DNA: TGTGCCAGCAGTTACTCGACTCAGGGAGGAATAGGTGAAGCTTTCTTT; CDR3: CASSYSTQGGIGEAFF; J: TRBJ1-1; D: -; size: -; length: 16; V: TRBV6-7
DNA: TGCAGCGTCGACTCCGGACAGGGAGGCACCTACGAGCAGTACTTC; CDR3: CSVDSGQGGTYEQYF; J: TRBJ2-7; D: TRBD1; size: -; length: 15; V: TRBV29-1
DNA: TGTGCCTGGAGTGCCCTAAGCTCCTACAATGAGCAGTTCTTC; CDR3: CAWSALSSYNEQFF; J: TRBJ2-1; D: -; size: -; length: 14; V: TRBV30
DNA: TGCGCCAGCAGCTTGGCTTCTAGCGGGGTTTACGAGCAGTACTTC; CDR3: CASSLASSGVYEQYF; J: TRBJ2-7; D: TRBD2; size: once; length: 15; V: TRBV5-1